Listed below are T cell receptor beta chains from one sample, sequenced in a study of T cell repertoires in ileal Crohn's disease. Method: immunoSEQ multiplex PCR; TCRdb's copy keeps in-frame clones and lacks some. Of 15,000 to 20,000 clones in the sample, around 70% are singletons; the top ten hold about 4%. The specimen sequenced was ileal tissue. All receptors derive from an adult with Crohn's disease. Both conserved end residues are part of each CDR3. A D gene is named only where the DNA matches it firmly. The size field is filled for only some rows; it gives once, few, many or a size class.

V: TRBV9
size: .
J: TRBJ1-3
D: TRBD1
DNA: TGTGCCAGCAGCGTAGAGGGACAGGCCCTCTCTGGAAACACCATATATTTT
CDR3: CASSVEGQALSGNTIYF

V: TRBV5-6
size: .
J: TRBJ1-1
D: TRBD1
DNA: TGTGCCAGCAGCTCACAGGGGGCGTTTGGCACTGAAGCTTTCTTT
CDR3: CASSSQGAFGTEAFF

V: TRBV5-1
size: .
J: TRBJ2-3
D: .
DNA: TGCGCCAGCAGCTTGGTCGGGGGGCTTACAGATACGCAGTATTTT
CDR3: CASSLVGGLTDTQYF

V: TRBV29-1
size: .
J: TRBJ1-2
D: .
DNA: TGCAGCGTTGACAGACGGGGGGCGGATGGCTACACCTTC
CDR3: CSVDRRGADGYTF

V: TRBV10-3
size: .
J: TRBJ2-7
D: .
DNA: TGTGCCATCAGCGGCTGGACTATCAGCTCCTACGAGCAGTACTTC
CDR3: CAISGWTISSYEQYF

V: TRBV7-7
size: .
J: TRBJ2-5
D: .
DNA: TGTGCTAGCAGCCATTCGGAAGACTCGGAGACCCAGTACTTC
CDR3: CASSHSEDSETQYF

V: TRBV21-1
size: .
J: TRBJ2-1
D: .
DNA: TGTGCCAGCAGCAAATTAAGCGACCCCAGCAATGAGCAGTTCTTC
CDR3: CASSKLSDPSNEQFF

V: TRBV29-1
size: .
J: TRBJ2-3
D: .
DNA: TGCAGTACACAGATGGGTGGGGATACGCAGTATTTT
CDR3: CSTQMGGDTQYF

V: TRBV5-1
size: once
J: TRBJ1-4
D: .
DNA: TGCGCCAGCAGCTTGTCGGCTGGGGGGACTAATGAAAAACTGTTTTTT
CDR3: CASSLSAGGTNEKLFF

V: TRBV6-4
size: .
J: TRBJ1-1
D: .
DNA: TGTGCCAGTTCTAGACTGATGAACACTGAAGCTTTCTTT
CDR3: CASSRLMNTEAFF

V: TRBV4-1
size: .
J: TRBJ2-3
D: TRBD2
DNA: TGCGCCAGCAGCCTACAAGGACTAAATAGCGGGAGTACCAGCACAGATACGCAGTATTTT
CDR3: CASSLQGLNSGSTSTDTQYF

V: TRBV9
size: .
J: TRBJ1-1
D: .
DNA: TGTGCCAGCAGCGTAGACCTCACAGGGTACACTGAAGCTTTCTTT
CDR3: CASSVDLTGYTEAFF

V: TRBV29-1
size: .
J: TRBJ2-7
D: TRBD1
DNA: TGCAGCGCTGAATCTCCCGGGACAGGCTCTCGGGAGCAGTACTTC
CDR3: CSAESPGTGSREQYF

V: TRBV30
size: .
J: TRBJ2-7
D: .
DNA: TGTGCCTGGAGTGTCCCAGAGGAGTTGTACGAGCAGTACTTC
CDR3: CAWSVPEELYEQYF

V: TRBV5-1
size: .
J: TRBJ2-7
D: .
DNA: TGCGCCAGCAGCTTGGTTCGAGGATACGAGCAGTACTTC
CDR3: CASSLVRGYEQYF

V: TRBV10-2
size: .
J: TRBJ1-4
D: .
DNA: TGCGCCAGCAGGCCTACCCTGTATGAAAAACTGTTTTTT
CDR3: CASRPTLYEKLFF

V: TRBV30
size: .
J: TRBJ1-1
D: .
DNA: TGTGCCTGGAGTCATATGGAGGTAGCTTTCTTT
CDR3: CAWSHMEVAFF

V: TRBV7-8
size: .
J: TRBJ2-7
D: TRBD2
DNA: TGTGCCAGCAGCCGGGGGGGCGTACTTTCCTACGAGCAGTACTTC
CDR3: CASSRGGVLSYEQYF

V: TRBV4-1
size: .
J: TRBJ2-7
D: TRBD1
DNA: TGCGCCAGCAGCCAAGATTCTCAGGGACAGGGGGCTTACGAGCAGTACTTC
CDR3: CASSQDSQGQGAYEQYF

V: TRBV5-1
size: few
J: TRBJ1-1
D: .
DNA: TGCGCCAGCAGCCCAAATGCGGAAAAAGAAGCTTTCTTT
CDR3: CASSPNAEKEAFF

V: TRBV2
size: .
J: TRBJ1-6
D: TRBD1
DNA: TGTGCCAGCAGGGGGGACAGCTCCTATAATTCACCCCTCCACTTT
CDR3: CASRGDSSYNSPLHF

V: TRBV7-8
size: .
J: TRBJ2-5
D: TRBD1
DNA: TGTGCCAGCAGCTTAGCGGGACAGGTAGAGACCCAGTACTTC
CDR3: CASSLAGQVETQYF

V: TRBV5-1
size: .
J: TRBJ1-2
D: TRBD1
DNA: TGCGCCAGCAGCTTGGCAGCAGGGGGCAGGGATGGCTACACCTTC
CDR3: CASSLAAGGRDGYTF

V: TRBV2
size: .
J: TRBJ1-4
D: TRBD1
DNA: TGTGCCAGCAGTGAAGCGAGACAGGGTGGCGAAAAACTGTTTTTT
CDR3: CASSEARQGGEKLFF

V: TRBV19
size: .
J: TRBJ1-5
D: .
DNA: TGTGCCAGTAGTACTTCTAGCAATCAGCCCCAGCATTTT
CDR3: CASSTSSNQPQHF

V: TRBV15
size: .
J: TRBJ2-3
D: TRBD2
DNA: TGTGCCACCAGCATAAAGACTAGCCAACCCCGAGATACGCAGTATTTT
CDR3: CATSIKTSQPRDTQYF

V: TRBV6-1
size: once
J: TRBJ2-7
D: TRBD2
DNA: TGTGCCAGCAGAAGGACTAGCGGGTCGGTCTACGAGCAGTACTTC
CDR3: CASRRTSGSVYEQYF

V: TRBV4-3
size: .
J: TRBJ2-5
D: .
DNA: TGCGCCAGCAGCCAGGAACTCCGGGGGCAAGAGACCCAGTACTTC
CDR3: CASSQELRGQETQYF

V: TRBV4-3
size: .
J: TRBJ2-3
D: TRBD2
DNA: TGCGCCAGCAGCCAAGATATGCGGGGGGATACGCAGTATTTT
CDR3: CASSQDMRGDTQYF

V: TRBV7-8
size: .
J: TRBJ1-2
D: .
DNA: TGTGCCAGCAGCACATGGGGGGGGAATGGCTACACCTTC
CDR3: CASSTWGGNGYTF

V: TRBV18
size: .
J: TRBJ1-5
D: .
DNA: TGTGCCAGCTCAAAAACGGAGAGCAATCAGCCCCAGCATTTT
CDR3: CASSKTESNQPQHF